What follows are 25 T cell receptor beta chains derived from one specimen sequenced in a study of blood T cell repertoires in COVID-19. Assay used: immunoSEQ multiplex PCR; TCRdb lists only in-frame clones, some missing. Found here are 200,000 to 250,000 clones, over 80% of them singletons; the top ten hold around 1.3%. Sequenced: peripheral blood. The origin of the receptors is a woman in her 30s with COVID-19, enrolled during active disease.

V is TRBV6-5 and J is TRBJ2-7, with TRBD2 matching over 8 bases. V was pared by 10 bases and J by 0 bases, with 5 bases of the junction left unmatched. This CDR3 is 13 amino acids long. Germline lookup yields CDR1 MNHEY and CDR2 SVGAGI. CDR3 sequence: CATSGGISYEQYF. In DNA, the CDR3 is TGTGCCACCAGCGGGGGAATCTCCTACGAGCAGTACTTC.

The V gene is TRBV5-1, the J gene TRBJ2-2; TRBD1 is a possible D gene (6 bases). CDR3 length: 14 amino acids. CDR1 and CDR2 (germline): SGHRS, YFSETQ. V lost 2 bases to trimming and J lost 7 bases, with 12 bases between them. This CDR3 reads CASSFIQGHGELFF. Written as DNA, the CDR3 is TGCGCCAGCAGCTTCATACAGGGCCACGGGGAGCTGTTTTTT.

The CDR3 here is CASSRPGHSETEAFF. The DNA for the CDR3 is TGCGCCAGCAGCCGACCGGGACACTCGGAGACTGAAGCTTTCTTT. This chain joins TRBV4-3 and TRBJ1-1, with D possibly being TRBD1 (6 bases). The CDR3 has 15 amino acids. Germline V CDR1 and CDR2: LGHNA, YSLEER. Deletions cut 4 bases from V and 5 bases from J, with 17 bases between.

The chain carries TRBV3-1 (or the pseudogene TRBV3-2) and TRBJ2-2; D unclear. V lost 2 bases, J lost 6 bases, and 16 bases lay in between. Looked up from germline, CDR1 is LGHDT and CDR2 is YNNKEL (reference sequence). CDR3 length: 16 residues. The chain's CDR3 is CASSQPSRPNPGELFF. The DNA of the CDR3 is TGTGCCAGCAGCCAACCCTCGCGCCCAAATCCCGGGGAGCTGTTTTTT.

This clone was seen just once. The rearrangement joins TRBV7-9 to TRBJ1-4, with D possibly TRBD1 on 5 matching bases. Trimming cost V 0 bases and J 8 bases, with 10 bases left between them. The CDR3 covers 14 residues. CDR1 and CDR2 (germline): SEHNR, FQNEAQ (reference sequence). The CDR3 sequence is CASSLAREGEKLFF. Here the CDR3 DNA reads TGTGCCAGCAGCTTAGCCAGGGAGGGCGAAAAACTGTTTTTT.

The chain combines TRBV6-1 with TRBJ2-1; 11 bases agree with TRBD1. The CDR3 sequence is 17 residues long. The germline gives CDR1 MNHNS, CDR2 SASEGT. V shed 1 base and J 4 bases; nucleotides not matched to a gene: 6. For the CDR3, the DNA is TGTGCCAGCAGTGAAGAGGGGACAGGGGGAAGGTACAATGAGCAGTTCTTC. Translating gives CASSEEGTGGRYNEQFF.

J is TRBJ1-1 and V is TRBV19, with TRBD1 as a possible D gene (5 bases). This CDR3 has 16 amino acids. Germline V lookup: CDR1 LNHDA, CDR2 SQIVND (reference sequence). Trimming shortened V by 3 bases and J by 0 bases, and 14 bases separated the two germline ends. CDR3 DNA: TGTGCCAGTAGTATGTTTAGTTCGGGGGTGAACACTGAAGCTTTCTTT. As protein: CASSMFSSGVNTEAFF. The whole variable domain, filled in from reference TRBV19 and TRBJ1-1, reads DGGITQSPKYLFRKEGQNVTLSCEQNLNHDAMYWYRQDPGQGLRLIYYSQIVNDFQKGDIAEGYSVSREKKESFPLTVTSAQKNPTAFYLCASSMFSSGVNTEAFFGQGTRLTVV.

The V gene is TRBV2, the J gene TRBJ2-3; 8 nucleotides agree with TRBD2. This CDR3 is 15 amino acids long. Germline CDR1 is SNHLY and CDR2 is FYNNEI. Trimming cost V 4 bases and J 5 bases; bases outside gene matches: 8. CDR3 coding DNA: TGTGCCAGCAGTGTCGGGGGGGGCTCCGGAGATACGCAGTATTTT. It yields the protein CASSVGGGSGDTQYF.

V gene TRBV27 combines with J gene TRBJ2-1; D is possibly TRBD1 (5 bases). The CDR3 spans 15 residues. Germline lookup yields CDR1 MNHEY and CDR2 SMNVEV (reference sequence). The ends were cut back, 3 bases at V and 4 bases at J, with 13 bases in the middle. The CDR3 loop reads CASSFGHPQYNEQFF. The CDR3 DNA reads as TGTGCCAGCAGTTTTGGACATCCCCAATACAATGAGCAGTTCTTC.

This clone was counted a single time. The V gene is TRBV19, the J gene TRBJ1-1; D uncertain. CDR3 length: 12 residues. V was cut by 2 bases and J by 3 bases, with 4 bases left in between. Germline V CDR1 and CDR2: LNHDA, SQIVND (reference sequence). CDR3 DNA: TGTGCCAGTAGTATATCCTACACTGAAGCTTTCTTT. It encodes CASSISYTEAFF. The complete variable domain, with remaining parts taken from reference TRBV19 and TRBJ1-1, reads DGGITQSPKYLFRKEGQNVTLSCEQNLNHDAMYWYRQDPGQGLRLIYYSQIVNDFQKGDIAEGYSVSREKKESFPLTVTSAQKNPTAFYLCASSISYTEAFFGQGTRLTVV.

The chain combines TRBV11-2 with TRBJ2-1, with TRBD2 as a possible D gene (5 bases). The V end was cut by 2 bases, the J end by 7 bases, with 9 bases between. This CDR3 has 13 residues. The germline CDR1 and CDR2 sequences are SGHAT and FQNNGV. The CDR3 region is CASSLSWENEQFF. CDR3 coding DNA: TGTGCCAGCAGCTTATCCTGGGAGAATGAGCAGTTCTTC.

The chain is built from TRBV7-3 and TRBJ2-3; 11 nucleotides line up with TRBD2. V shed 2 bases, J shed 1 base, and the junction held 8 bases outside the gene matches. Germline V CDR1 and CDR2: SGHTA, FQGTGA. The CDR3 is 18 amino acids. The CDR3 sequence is CASSLGTSGPGGTDTQYF. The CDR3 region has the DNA TGTGCCAGCAGCTTAGGGACTAGCGGCCCCGGCGGCACAGATACGCAGTATTTT.

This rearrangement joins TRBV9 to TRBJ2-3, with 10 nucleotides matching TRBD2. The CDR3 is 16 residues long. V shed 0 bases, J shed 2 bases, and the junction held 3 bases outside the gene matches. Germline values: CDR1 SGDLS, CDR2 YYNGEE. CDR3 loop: CASSVVSGRVTDTQYF. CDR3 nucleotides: TGTGCCAGCAGCGTAGTGAGCGGGAGGGTCACAGATACGCAGTATTTT.

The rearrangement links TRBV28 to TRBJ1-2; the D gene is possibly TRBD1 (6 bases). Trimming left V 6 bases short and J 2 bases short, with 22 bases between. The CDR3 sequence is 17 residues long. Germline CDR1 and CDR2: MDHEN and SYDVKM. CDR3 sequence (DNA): TGTGCCAGCAGACTCTCCTACAGGGTTGGGTTAAACTATGGCTACACCTTC. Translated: CASRLSYRVGLNYGYTF.

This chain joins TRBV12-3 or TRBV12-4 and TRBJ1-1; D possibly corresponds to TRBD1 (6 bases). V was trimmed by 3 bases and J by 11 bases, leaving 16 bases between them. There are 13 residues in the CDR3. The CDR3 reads CASSFRGEGYAFF. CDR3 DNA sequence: TGTGCCAGCAGTTTCAGGGGCGAGGGTTATGCTTTCTTT.

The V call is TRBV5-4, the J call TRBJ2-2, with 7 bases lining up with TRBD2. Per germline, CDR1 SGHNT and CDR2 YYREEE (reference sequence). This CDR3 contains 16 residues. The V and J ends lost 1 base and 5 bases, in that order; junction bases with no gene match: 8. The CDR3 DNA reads TGTGCCAGCAGCTTGTCTGTGGGAGCGGGAACCGGGGAGCTGTTTTTT. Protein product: CASSLSVGAGTGELFF.

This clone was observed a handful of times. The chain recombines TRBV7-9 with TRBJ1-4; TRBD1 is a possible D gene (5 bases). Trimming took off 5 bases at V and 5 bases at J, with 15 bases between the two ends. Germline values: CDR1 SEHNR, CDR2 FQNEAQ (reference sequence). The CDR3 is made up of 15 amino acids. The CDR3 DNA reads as TGTGCCAGCAGCCAGGGTGCACCGATAAATGAAAAACTGTTTTTT. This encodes CASSQGAPINEKLFF.

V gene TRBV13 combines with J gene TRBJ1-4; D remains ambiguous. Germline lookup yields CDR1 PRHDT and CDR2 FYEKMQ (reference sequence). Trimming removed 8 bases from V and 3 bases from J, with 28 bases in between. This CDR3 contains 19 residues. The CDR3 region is CASGTFGLAGVQANEKLFF. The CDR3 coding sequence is TGTGCCAGCGGAACTTTTGGGCTAGCGGGAGTTCAAGCTAATGAAAAACTGTTTTTT.

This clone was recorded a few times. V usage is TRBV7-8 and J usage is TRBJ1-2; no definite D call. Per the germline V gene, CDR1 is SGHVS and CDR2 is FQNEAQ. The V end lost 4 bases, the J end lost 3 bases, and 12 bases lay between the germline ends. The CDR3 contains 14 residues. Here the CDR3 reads CASSSRVLDYGYTF. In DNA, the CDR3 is TGTGCCAGCAGCTCGAGGGTATTGGACTATGGCTACACCTTC.

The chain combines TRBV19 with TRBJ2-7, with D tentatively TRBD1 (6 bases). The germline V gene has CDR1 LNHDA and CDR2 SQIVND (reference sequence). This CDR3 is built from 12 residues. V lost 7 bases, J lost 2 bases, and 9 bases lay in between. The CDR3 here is CASMDSAYEQYF. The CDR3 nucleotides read TGTGCCAGTATGGACAGTGCCTACGAGCAGTACTTC. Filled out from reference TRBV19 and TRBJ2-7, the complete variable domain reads DGGITQSPKYLFRKEGQNVTLSCEQNLNHDAMYWYRQDPGQGLRLIYYSQIVNDFQKGDIAEGYSVSREKKESFPLTVTSAQKNPTAFYLCASMDSAYEQYFGPGTRLTVT.

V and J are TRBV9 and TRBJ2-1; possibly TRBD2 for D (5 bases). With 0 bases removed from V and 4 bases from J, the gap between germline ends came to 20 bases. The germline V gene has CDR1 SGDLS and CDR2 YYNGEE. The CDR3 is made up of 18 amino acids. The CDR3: CASSVAIVDAGGYNEQFF. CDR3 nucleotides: TGTGCCAGCAGCGTAGCTATAGTCGACGCAGGAGGATACAATGAGCAGTTCTTC.

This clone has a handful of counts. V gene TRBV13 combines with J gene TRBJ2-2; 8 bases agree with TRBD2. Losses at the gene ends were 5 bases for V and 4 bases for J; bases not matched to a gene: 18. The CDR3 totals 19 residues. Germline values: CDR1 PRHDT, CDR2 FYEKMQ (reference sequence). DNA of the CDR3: TGTGCCAGCAGCCGCGGACTAGCAGGAACCAGGGTCGGCACCGGGGAGCTGTTTTTT. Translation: CASSRGLAGTRVGTGELFF.

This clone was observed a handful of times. The CDR3 region is CASRTSPNEQFF. CDR3 in DNA: TGTGCCAGCCGAACTAGTCCCAATGAGCAGTTCTTC. J is TRBJ2-1 and V is TRBV27; TRBD2 might be the D (5 bases). CDR3 length equals 12 residues. Germline CDR1 is MNHEY and CDR2 is SMNVEV (reference sequence). V was trimmed by 8 bases and J by 6 bases, leaving 11 bases between them.

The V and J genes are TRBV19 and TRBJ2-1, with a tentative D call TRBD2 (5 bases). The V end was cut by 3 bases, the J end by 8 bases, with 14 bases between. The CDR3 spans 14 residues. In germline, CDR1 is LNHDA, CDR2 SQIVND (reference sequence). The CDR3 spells CASSMVGSGYEQFF. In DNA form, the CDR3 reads TGTGCCAGTAGTATGGTTGGGAGTGGGTATGAGCAGTTCTTC.

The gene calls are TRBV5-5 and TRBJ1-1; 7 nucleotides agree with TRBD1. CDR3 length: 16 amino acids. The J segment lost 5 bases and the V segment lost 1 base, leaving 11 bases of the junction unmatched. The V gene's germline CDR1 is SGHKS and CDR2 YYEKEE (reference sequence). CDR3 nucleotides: TGTGCCAGCAGCTTGACTGACAGGGACGTTTGGACTGAAGCTTTCTTT. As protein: CASSLTDRDVWTEAFF.